Listed here are 2 T cell receptor beta chains from one sample, sequenced in a study of cytomegalovirus exposure and HLA in healthy donors. Here immunoSEQ multiplex PCR was the method, and the copy in TCRdb shows in-frame clones only, minus some. Counted here are 150,000 to 200,000 clones, roughly nine tenths occurring once; the ten biggest clones make up 3% to 3.5%. Sequenced material: PBMCs. The receptors shown here come from a woman aged 18-29 years in good health and CMV-seropositive.

The V gene is TRBV6-6, the J gene TRBJ2-3; possible D gene TRBD1, 6 bases. V gave up 1 base and J gave up 1 base, with 9 bases separating them. CDR3 length equals 15 residues. The germline CDR1 and CDR2 sequences are MNHNY and SVGAGI (reference sequence). In DNA form, the CDR3 reads TGTGCCAGCAGTTACTTTAAGGGGGGCACAGATACGCAGTATTTT. Translation gives CASSYFKGGTDTQYF.

V is TRBV18 and J is TRBJ2-1, with 9 bases lining up with TRBD1. Trimming cost V 3 bases and J 5 bases; bases outside gene matches: 5. The CDR3 consists of 15 residues. Germline CDR1 is KGHSH and CDR2 is LQKENI. The CDR3 bases are TGTGCCAGCTCACCGAGGGACAGGGCTGACAATGAGCAGTTCTTC. This sequence encodes CASSPRDRADNEQFF.